These T cell receptor beta chains were read from a single sample in a study of vaccination and CD4 T cells after COVID-19. Their specific antigens are unknown. Each CDR3 protein is one row after TCRdb ran MiXCR on the PCR reads. The sample holds under 30,000 distinct CDR3 sequences, around 45% seen once. Material for sequencing was CD4+ T cells from blood, cultured in vitro. Receptors originate from a human donor who had recovered from COVID-19. CDR3s include the opening cysteine and the closing phenylalanine or tryptophan. The order of the fields is V gene, clone size, D gene, J gene, CDR3 protein, CDR3 DNA. D genes are given only for firm matches. The size field is filled for only some rows; it gives once, few, many or a size class.

>TRBV6-2/TRBV6-3|.|.|TRBJ1-5
CASRQVYSNQPQHF
TGTGCCAGCCGACAAGTATATAGCAATCAGCCCCAGCATTTT
>TRBV25-1|once|.|TRBJ2-7
CASSEGGRVHEQYF
TGTGCCAGCAGTGAAGGTGGGAGAGTCCACGAGCAGTACTTC
>TRBV4-2|.|TRBD1|TRBJ2-5
CASSPTGLKETQYF
TGTGCCAGCAGCCCGACAGGGCTTAAAGAGACCCAGTACTTC
>TRBV7-2|.|TRBD1|TRBJ1-1
CASSTRQGKNTEAFF
TGTGCCAGCAGCACGAGACAGGGTAAGAACACTGAAGCTTTCTTT
>TRBV19|.|TRBD2|TRBJ2-1
CASSLSGTSYNEQFF
TGTGCCAGCTCATTGAGCGGGACCTCCTACAATGAGCAGTTCTTC
>TRBV2|.|TRBD2|TRBJ2-5
CASSRTSPQETQYF
TGTGCCAGCAGTCGGACTAGCCCACAAGAGACCCAGTACTTC
>TRBV28|.|.|TRBJ2-1
CASSGGRHYNEQFF
TGTGCCAGCAGTGGGGGGAGGCACTACAATGAGCAGTTCTTC
>TRBV7-9|few|TRBD2|TRBJ2-5
CASSFIAGSSSETQYF
TGTGCCAGCAGCTTCATAGCGGGATCGAGTTCGGAGACCCAGTACTTC
>TRBV7-6|.|.|TRBJ2-5
CASSFRGGQGVHTTQYF
TGTGCCAGCAGCTTTAGAGGGGGTCAGGGAGTCCATACGACCCAGTACTTC
>TRBV28|few|.|TRBJ1-2
CASSLSGVGYTF
TGTGCCAGCAGTTTATCAGGGGTTGGCTACACCTTC
>TRBV30|few|.|TRBJ1-5
CAWTRGSGNQPQHF
TGTGCCTGGACCCGGGGTTCTGGCAATCAGCCCCAGCATTTT
>TRBV6-1|.|TRBD1|TRBJ2-4
CASSPTGLAKNIQYF
TGTGCCAGCAGTCCGACAGGGCTAGCCAAAAACATTCAGTACTTC
>TRBV6-5|.|TRBD2|TRBJ2-7
CASSYGWGGLYEQYF
TGTGCCAGCAGTTACGGGTGGGGGGGATTATACGAGCAGTACTTC
>TRBV20-1|once|.|TRBJ2-1
CSASPPKAYNEQFF
TGCAGTGCTTCCCCCCCAAAGGCCTACAATGAGCAGTTCTTC
>TRBV19|once|TRBD1|TRBJ2-7
CASSIRSGQGTYEQYF
TGTGCCAGTAGTATCAGGTCGGGACAGGGGACCTACGAGCAGTACTTC
>TRBV5-5|.|.|TRBJ2-5
CASSLDTETQYF
TGTGCCAGCAGCTTGGATACTGAGACCCAGTACTTC
>TRBV20-1|.|.|TRBJ1-1
CSARVVDRNTEAFF
TGCAGTGCTAGAGTTGTGGACAGGAACACTGAAGCTTTCTTT
>TRBV7-9|.|.|TRBJ2-7
CASSLTGNYEQYF
TGTGCCAGCAGCCTCACAGGGAATTACGAGCAGTACTTC
>TRBV28|.|TRBD2|TRBJ2-1
CASNSPTSGTYNEQFF
TGTGCCAGCAATAGTCCGACTAGCGGAACCTACAATGAGCAGTTCTTC
>TRBV7-6|.|.|TRBJ2-7
CASSLRPVSSYEQYF
TGTGCCAGCAGCTTACGGCCAGTTAGCTCCTACGAGCAGTACTTC
>TRBV5-1|.|TRBD1|TRBJ2-5
CASSRRTGEETQYF
TGCGCCAGCAGCCGGCGGACAGGGGAGGAGACCCAGTACTTC
>TRBV11-2|.|.|TRBJ2-5
CASSLGLGNILLQETQYF
TGTGCCAGCAGCTTAGGCCTGGGGAATATACTCCTCCAAGAGACCCAGTACTTC
>TRBV19|.|.|TRBJ2-2
CASSIFRGVGRTTGELFF
TGTGCCAGTAGTATATTTAGGGGCGTGGGTCGAACCACCGGGGAGCTGTTTTTT
>TRBV6-1|.|TRBD2|TRBJ2-3
CASTPIAGGVADTQYF
TGTGCCAGCACCCCCATAGCGGGGGGTGTGGCAGATACGCAGTATTTT
>TRBV9|.|.|TRBJ1-1
CASSVGVVTEAFF
TGTGCCAGCAGCGTGGGGGTGGTCACTGAAGCTTTCTTT
>TRBV11-2|.|TRBD1|TRBJ1-2
CASSSYPEHRGPGGYTF
TGTGCCAGCAGCTCATACCCGGAGCACAGGGGGCCGGGTGGCTACACCTTC
>TRBV2|few|.|TRBJ2-1
CASGGNEQFF
TGTGCCAGCGGTGGGAATGAGCAGTTCTTC
>TRBV25-1|.|.|TRBJ2-3
CASSDRADGIIATQYF
TGTGCCAGCAGTGACCGGGCCGACGGGATAATCGCTACGCAGTATTTT
>TRBV6-5|.|TRBD1|TRBJ1-3
CASSYTTGGGNTIYF
TGTGCCAGCAGTTACACTACAGGGGGCGGAAACACCATATATTTT
>TRBV6-5|.|TRBD2|TRBJ2-5
CASSSSGGAETQYF
TGTGCCAGCAGTTCTAGCGGGGGGGCAGAGACCCAGTACTTC
>TRBV6-1|.|.|TRBJ2-2
CASSKLAINTGELFF
TGTGCCTCTAGCAAGCTGGCGATTAACACCGGGGAGCTGTTTTTT
>TRBV4-1|.|.|TRBJ1-5
CASSQTGTLGGPQHF
TGCGCCAGCAGCCAAACCGGGACGCTTGGCGGGCCCCAGCATTTT
>TRBV11-2|few|.|TRBJ2-7
CASSLDGGRAEQYF
TGTGCCAGCAGCTTAGATGGGGGGCGCGCCGAGCAGTACTTC
>TRBV7-9|.|.|TRBJ1-5
CASSFSEQPQHF
TGTGCCAGCAGCTTTTCAGAGCAGCCCCAGCATTTT
>TRBV20-1|.|.|TRBJ1-6
CSARGVERSPLHF
TGCAGTGCTAGAGGGGTGGAGAGGTCACCCCTCCACTTT
>TRBV20-1|.|TRBD1|TRBJ2-5
CSAATGAVTQYF
TGCAGTGCCGCGACAGGGGCAGTGACCCAGTACTTC
>TRBV28|once|.|TRBJ2-7
CASSSAGPSYEQYF
TGTGCCAGCAGTTCGGCAGGGCCCTCCTACGAGCAGTACTTC
>TRBV28|once|.|TRBJ1-2
CASSLSYSYGYTF
TGTGCCAGCAGTTTATCGTACAGTTATGGCTACACCTTC
>TRBV6-4|.|.|TRBJ2-3
CASSQSAGWGDTQYF
TGTGCCAGCAGCCAGTCGGCGGGTTGGGGAGATACGCAGTATTTT
>TRBV7-6|few|TRBD1|TRBJ2-7
CASSPGDRAYEQYF
TGTGCCAGCAGCCCAGGGGACAGGGCCTACGAGCAGTACTTC
>TRBV19|few|.|TRBJ1-2
CASSIDRRGTYGYTF
TGTGCCAGTAGTATTGATCGCAGGGGTACCTATGGCTACACCTTC
>TRBV28|few|.|TRBJ2-2
CASRDGYTGELFF
TGTGCCAGCAGGGATGGATACACCGGGGAGCTGTTTTTT
>TRBV5-4|.|.|TRBJ2-7
CASSRGGRGDEQYF
TGTGCCAGCAGCCGTGGGGGGCGGGGCGACGAGCAGTACTTC
>TRBV2|.|.|TRBJ2-2
CASRSDTNTGELFF
TGTGCCAGCAGAAGCGACACCAACACCGGGGAGCTGTTTTTT
>TRBV6-1|.|TRBD1|TRBJ1-5
CASRPQGASNQPQHF
TGTGCCAGCAGGCCGCAGGGGGCTAGCAATCAGCCCCAGCATTTT
>TRBV20-1|.|.|TRBJ1-1
CSARDPRDLTNTEAFF
TGCAGTGCTAGAGATCCGAGAGATTTGACGAACACTGAAGCTTTCTTT
>TRBV9|.|.|TRBJ1-1
CASSAQQDLNTEAFF
TGTGCCAGCAGCGCGCAGCAAGACTTGAACACTGAAGCTTTCTTT
>TRBV2|.|TRBD1|TRBJ1-6
CASKGGSRNSPLHF
TGTGCCAGCAAAGGGGGCAGTAGAAATTCACCCCTCCACTTT
>TRBV27|.|TRBD2|TRBJ2-3
CASSLAGTSGSHTQYF
TGTGCCAGCAGTCTGGCCGGGACTAGCGGGAGTCATACGCAGTATTTT
>TRBV6-4|.|.|TRBJ1-6
CASSWTVTDSPLHF
TGTGCCAGCAGTTGGACGGTAACCGATTCACCCCTCCACTTT
>TRBV7-9|few|.|TRBJ2-3
CASSLKGGRSDTQYF
TGTGCCAGCAGCTTAAAGGGGGGGCGTTCAGATACGCAGTATTTT
>TRBV5-4|.|TRBD2|TRBJ2-7
CASSSGGSSYEQYF
TGTGCCAGCAGCTCGGGGGGGAGCTCCTACGAGCAGTACTTC
>TRBV25-1|few|TRBD1|TRBJ2-3
CASSGGGFTDTQYF
TGTGCCAGCAGTGGAGGGGGCTTCACAGATACGCAGTATTTT